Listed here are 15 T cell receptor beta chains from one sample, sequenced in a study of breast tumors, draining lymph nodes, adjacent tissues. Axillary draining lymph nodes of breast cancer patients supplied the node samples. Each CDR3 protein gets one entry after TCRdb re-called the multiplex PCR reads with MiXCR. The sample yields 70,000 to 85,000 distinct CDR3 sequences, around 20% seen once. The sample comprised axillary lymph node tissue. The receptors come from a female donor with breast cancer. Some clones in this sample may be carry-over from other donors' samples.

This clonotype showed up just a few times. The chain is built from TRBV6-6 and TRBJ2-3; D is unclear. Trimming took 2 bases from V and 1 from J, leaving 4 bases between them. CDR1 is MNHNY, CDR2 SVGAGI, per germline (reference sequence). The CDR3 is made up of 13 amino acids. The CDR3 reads CASSYAGTDTQYF. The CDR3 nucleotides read TGTGCCAGCAGTTACGCGGGCACAGATACGCAGTATTTT.

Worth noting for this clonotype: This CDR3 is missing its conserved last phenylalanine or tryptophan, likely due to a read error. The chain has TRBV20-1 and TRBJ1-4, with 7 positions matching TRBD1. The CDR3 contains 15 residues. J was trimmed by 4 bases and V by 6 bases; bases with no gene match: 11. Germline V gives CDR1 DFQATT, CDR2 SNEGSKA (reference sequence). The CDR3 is CSAHRQGHFNEKLFL. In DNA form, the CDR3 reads TGCAGTGCCCATCGACAGGGACATTTTAATGAAAAACTGTTTCTT.

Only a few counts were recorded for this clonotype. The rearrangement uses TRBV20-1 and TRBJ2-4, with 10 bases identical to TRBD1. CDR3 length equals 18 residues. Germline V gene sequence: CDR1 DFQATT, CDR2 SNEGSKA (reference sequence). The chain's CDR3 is CNPIPGTGDNLAKNIQYF. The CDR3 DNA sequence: TGCAACCCTATCCCCGGGACAGGGGATAATCTAGCCAAAAACATTCAGTACTTC.

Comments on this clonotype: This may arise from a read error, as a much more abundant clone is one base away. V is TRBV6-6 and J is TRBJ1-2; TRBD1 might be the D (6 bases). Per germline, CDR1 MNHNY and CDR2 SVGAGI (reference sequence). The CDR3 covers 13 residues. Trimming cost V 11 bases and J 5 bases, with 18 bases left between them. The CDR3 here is CAGNDRGGYGYTF. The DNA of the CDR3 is TGTGCCGGCAACGACCGAGGGGGTTATGGCTACACCTTC.

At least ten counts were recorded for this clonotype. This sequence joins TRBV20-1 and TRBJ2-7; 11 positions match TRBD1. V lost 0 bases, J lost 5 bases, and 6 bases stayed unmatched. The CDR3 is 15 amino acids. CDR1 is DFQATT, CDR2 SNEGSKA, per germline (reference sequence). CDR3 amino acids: CSARDRDRGIHEQYF. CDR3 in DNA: TGCAGTGCTAGAGACCGGGACAGGGGGATCCACGAGCAGTACTTC.

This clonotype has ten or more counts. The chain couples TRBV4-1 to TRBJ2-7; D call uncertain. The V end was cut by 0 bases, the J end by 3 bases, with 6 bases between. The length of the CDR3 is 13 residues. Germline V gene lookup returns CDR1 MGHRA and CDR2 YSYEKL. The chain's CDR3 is CASSQDGDYEQYF. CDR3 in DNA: TGCGCCAGCAGCCAAGATGGGGACTACGAGCAGTACTTC.

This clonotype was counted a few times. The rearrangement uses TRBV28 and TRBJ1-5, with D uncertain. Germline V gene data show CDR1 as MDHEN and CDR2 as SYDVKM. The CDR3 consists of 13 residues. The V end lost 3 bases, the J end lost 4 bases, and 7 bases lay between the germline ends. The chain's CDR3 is CASSLLGNQPQHF. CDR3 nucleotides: TGTGCCAGCAGTTTGTTGGGGAATCAGCCCCAGCATTTT.

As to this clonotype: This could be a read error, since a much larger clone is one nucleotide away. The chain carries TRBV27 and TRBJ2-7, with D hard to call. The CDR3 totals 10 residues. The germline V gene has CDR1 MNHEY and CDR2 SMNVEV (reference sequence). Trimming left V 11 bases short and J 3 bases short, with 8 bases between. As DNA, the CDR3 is TGTGCCTGCGGTCACTACGAGCAGTACTTC. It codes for CACGHYEQYF.

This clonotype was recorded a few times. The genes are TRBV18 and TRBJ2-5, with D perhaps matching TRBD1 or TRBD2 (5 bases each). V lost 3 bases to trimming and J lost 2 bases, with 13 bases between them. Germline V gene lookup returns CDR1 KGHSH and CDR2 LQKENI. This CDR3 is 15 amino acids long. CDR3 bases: TGTGCCAGCTCACCTAATTACGGGGCACAAGAGACCCAGTACTTC. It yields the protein CASSPNYGAQETQYF.

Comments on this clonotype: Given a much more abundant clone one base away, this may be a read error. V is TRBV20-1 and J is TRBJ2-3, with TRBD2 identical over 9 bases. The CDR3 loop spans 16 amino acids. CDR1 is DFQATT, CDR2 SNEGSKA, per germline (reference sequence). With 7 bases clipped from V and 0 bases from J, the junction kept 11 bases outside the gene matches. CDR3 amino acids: CSGSGGREGSTDTQYF. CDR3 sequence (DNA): TGCAGTGGTTCTGGGGGGCGGGAGGGGAGCACAGATACGCAGTATTTT.

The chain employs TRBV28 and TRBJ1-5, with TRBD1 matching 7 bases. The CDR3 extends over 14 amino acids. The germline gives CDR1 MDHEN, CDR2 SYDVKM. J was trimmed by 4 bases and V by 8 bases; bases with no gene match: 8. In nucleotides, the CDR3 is TGTGCCAGCGCTCCGGGACAGCGAAATCAGCCCCAGCATTTT. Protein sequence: CASAPGQRNQPQHF.

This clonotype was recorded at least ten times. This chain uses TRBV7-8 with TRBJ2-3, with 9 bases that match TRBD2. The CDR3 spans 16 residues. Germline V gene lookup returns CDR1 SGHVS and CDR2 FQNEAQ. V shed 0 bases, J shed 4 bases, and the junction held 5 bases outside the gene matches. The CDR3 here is CASSLAASGISDTQYF. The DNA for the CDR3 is TGTGCCAGCAGCTTAGCGGCTAGCGGGATTTCAGATACGCAGTATTTT.

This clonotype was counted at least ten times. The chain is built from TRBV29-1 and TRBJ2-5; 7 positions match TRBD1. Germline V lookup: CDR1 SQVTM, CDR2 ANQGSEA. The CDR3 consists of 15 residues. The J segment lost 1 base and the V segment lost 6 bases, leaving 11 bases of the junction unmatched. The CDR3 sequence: CSVPKTGTSQETQYF. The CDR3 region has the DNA TGCAGCGTCCCTAAGACAGGGACCTCCCAAGAGACCCAGTACTTC.

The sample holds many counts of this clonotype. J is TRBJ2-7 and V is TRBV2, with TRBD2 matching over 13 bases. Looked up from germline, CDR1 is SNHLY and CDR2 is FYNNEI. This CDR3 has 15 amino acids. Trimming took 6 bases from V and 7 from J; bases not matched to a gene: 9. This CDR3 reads CASRVLAGGPGEQYF. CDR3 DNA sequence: TGTGCCAGCAGGGTACTAGCGGGAGGGCCGGGAGAGCAGTACTTC.

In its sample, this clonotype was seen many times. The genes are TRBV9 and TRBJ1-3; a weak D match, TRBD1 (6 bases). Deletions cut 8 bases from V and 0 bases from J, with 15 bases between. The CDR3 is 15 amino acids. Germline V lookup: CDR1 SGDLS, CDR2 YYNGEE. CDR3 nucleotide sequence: TGTGCCAGTGGACAGACCTTTTACTCTGGAAACACCATATATTTT. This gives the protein CASGQTFYSGNTIYF.